Detailed here is one TCR beta chain. The sample holds a few counts of this clone. It lacks a known antigen. No base quality values were provided; no much bigger clone lies one nucleotide off. According to the study, the label for this sample's treatment or condition signals: about 20 received Ad26.COV2.S at low or high dose, single or two shots; several received placebo; per-sample allocation not given. Repertoires of vaccine and placebo recipients were sequenced from samples collected on day 63 after the first injection. In Cohort 1b, roughly 26 adults aged 18-55 years were enrolled at a single site in Boston, USA, between 29 July and 7 August 2020. As a vaccine, Ad26.COV2.S was a replication-incompetent adenovirus type 26 vector that expressed a prefusion-stabilized SARS-CoV-2 spike protein derived from the original Wuhan strain. The immunoSEQ Assay was the method used to sequence TCRbeta CDR3 regions. After extraction, genomic DNA underwent amplification by bias-controlled multiplex PCR, followed by high-throughput sequencing. The original methods were these. To quantify the absolute abundance of each unique TCRbeta CDR3 region, sequences were collapsed and filtered. T cell fraction was estimated by normalization of TCRbeta template counts to usable DNA, with usable DNA being measured through amplification of reference genes present in all nucleated cells. Repertoire TCRs were annotated as SARS-CoV-2-specific when V gene, CDR3 amino acid sequence and J gene were exactly matched to a known reactive TCR set. The reference SARS-CoV-2 TCR set was obtained from MIRA and was filtered for enrichment in COVID-19-positive ImmuneCODE repertoires, whereby public or cross-reactive TCRs were removed. Drawing on the MIRA antigens, annotated TCRs were analysed further at the level of specific ORF or position within ORF. Breadth was defined as annotated unique rearrangements over total unique productive rearrangements; depth was the summed frequency of those rearrangements. Two-sided Wilcoxon rank-sum tests were used to compare TCR breadth between groups. TCRdb provides this immuneACCESS table in a form limited to in-frame rearrangements. Some clones are lacking; in checked studies, under half of them reflect an unresolved V gene, and why the rest are absent is not known. Clone size and the V and J calls come from that table; the DNA yielded D and trimming. This sample comprises 380,000 or so clones, 80% to 90% of them detected only once. Of the sample, more than 7% is held by the ten largest clones.

These data originate in a study of Ad26.COV2.S vaccination and SARS-CoV-2 variants (dated by TCRdb to the early 2020s). About the investigation overall: Donors in the vaccine arm were drawn from COV1001, a multicentre, randomized, double-blind, placebo-controlled phase I-IIa trial testing Ad26.COV2.S in healthy adults. TCRbeta repertoire sequencing served as the tool for gauging how specific and how broad the SARS-CoV-2-reactive T cell receptors were following Ad26.COV2.S vaccination. Throughout the experiments and outcome assessment, investigators stayed blinded to trial group allocation. Ad26.COV2.S was given intramuscularly at 5x10^10 or 1x10^11 viral particles, as a single shot or as two shots 56 days apart. The TCR-sequenced set comprised roughly 30 samples: some 19 Ad26.COV2.S vaccine recipients, 5 placebo recipients and 8 SARS-CoV-2 convalescent individuals. Trial participants were randomized into five groups of five, in which low-dose or high-dose Ad26.COV2.S was given once or twice, or placebo was given on both occasions. Study-wide conclusions, independent of this receptor: The study lacked the statistical power to compare responses across vaccine doses or regimens. It was noted by the authors that total T cell responses may have been underestimated by the TCR breadth and depth analyses. Higher spike-specific TCR breadth was observed in Ad26.COV2.S recipients than in placebo recipients (P = 0.0014). Vaccine and placebo recipients had comparable non-spike TCR breadth, which fits with the vaccine containing only spike. After vaccination, spike-specific CD8+ and CD4+ T cell responses were reported to show substantial breadth.

The sequence was obtained from a person between 18 and 59 years old who received the Ad26.COV2.S COVID-19 vaccine or a placebo. Sequencing used peripheral blood, obtained in a trial of Ad26.COV2.S vaccine versus placebo.

The DNA is TGTGCCAGCAGCAAGGGACGACTAGCGGGGAACAATGAGCAGTTCTTC. The encoded protein is CASSKGRLAGNNEQFF. Rearrangement joined TRBV7-8 to TRBJ2-1, with TRBD2 identical over 11 junction bases. Compared with germline, V lacks 5 bases and J lacks 5 bases; bases without a gene match: 8. Based on the germline V gene, the CDR1 and CDR2 sequences are SGHVS and FQNEAQ. From the cysteine up to the phenylalanine, the CDR3 has a length of 16 residues. Left in the record is the CDR3 DNA by itself, 48 bases read in frame from the first base.